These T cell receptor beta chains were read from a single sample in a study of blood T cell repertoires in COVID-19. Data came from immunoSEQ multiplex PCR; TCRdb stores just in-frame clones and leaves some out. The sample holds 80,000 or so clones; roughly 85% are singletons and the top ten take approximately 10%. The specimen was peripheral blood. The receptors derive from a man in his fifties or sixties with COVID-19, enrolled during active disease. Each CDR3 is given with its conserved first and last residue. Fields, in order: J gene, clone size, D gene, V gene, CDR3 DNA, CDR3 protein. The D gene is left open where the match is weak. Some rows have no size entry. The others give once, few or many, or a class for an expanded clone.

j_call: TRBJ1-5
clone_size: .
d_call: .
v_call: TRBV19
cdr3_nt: TGTGCCAGTAGTATAGATGGACAGAGCAATCAGCCCCAGCATTTT
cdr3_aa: CASSIDGQSNQPQHF

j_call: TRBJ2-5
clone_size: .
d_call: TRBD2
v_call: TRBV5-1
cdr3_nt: TGCGCCAGCAGCGGCACTAGCGGGGGCTTCAAGTCGACCCAGTACTTC
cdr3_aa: CASSGTSGGFKSTQYF

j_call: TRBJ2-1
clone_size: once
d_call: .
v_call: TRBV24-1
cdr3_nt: TGTGCCACCGGGGGGAGGTGGAGCTCCTACAATGAGCAGTTCTTC
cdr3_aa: CATGGRWSSYNEQFF

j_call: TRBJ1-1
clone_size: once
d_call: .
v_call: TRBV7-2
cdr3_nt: TGTGCCAGCAGCCCCGGTTGGGGGGGCTGGGACACTGAAGCTTTCTTT
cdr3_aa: CASSPGWGGWDTEAFF

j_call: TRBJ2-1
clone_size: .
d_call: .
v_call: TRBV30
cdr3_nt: TGTGCCTGGAGTCAGCTAGCAACTGAGCAGTTCTTC
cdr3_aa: CAWSQLATEQFF

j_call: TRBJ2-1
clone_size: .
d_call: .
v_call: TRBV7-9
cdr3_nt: TGTGCCAGCAGCTGGGGAAGTGCGGGAAATGCCGGGAATGAGCAGTTCTTC
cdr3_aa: CASSWGSAGNAGNEQFF

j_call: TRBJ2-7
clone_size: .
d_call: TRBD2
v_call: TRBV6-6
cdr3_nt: TGTGCCAGCAGTCGCGGAAGAGCGGGAGGGGACGAGCAGTACTTC
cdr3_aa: CASSRGRAGGDEQYF

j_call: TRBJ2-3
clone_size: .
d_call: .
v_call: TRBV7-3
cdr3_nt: TGTGCCAGCAGCTTAAATCCGGGGGAATCAGATACGCAGTATTTT
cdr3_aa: CASSLNPGESDTQYF

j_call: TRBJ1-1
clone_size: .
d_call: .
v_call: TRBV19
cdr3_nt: TGTGCCAGTAGCCGGGACAAGAACACTGAAGCTTTCTTT
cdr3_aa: CASSRDKNTEAFF

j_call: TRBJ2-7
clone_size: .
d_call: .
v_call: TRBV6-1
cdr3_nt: TGTGCCAGCAGTGAAGATAGACAGGCGGCCGAGCAGTACTTC
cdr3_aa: CASSEDRQAAEQYF

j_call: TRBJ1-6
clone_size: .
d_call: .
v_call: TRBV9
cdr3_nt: TGTGCCAGCAGCGCGACAGGATTTTCCTATAATTCACCCCTCCACTTT
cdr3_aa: CASSATGFSYNSPLHF

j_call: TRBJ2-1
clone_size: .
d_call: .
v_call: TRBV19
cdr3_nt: TGTGCCAGTAGCCCTAGTACTTTCAATGAGCAGTTCTTC
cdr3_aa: CASSPSTFNEQFF

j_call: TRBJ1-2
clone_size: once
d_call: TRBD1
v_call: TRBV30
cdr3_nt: TGTGCCTGGAGTGCCTGGGACAGGGGTTATGGCTACACCTTC
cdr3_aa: CAWSAWDRGYGYTF

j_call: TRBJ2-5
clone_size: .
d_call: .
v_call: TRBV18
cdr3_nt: TGTGCCAGCTCACCAACAGGGAAGGGGGAGACCCAGTACTTC
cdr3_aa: CASSPTGKGETQYF

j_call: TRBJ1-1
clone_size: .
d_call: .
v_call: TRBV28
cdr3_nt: TGTGCCAGCAGTTTATTCGTAGGGGAGAACACTGAAGCTTTCTTT
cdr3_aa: CASSLFVGENTEAFF

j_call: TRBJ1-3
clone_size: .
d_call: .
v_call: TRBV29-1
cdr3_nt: TGCAGCGTTGCCCAGATAAACTCTGGAAACACCATATATTTT
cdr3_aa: CSVAQINSGNTIYF

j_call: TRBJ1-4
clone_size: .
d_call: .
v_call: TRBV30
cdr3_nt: TGTGCCTGGAGTGTACCCGACAGCTTAAATGAAAAACTGTTTTTT
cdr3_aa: CAWSVPDSLNEKLFF

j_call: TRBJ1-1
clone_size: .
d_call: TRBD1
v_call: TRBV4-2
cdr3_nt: TGTGCCAGCAGCCATGGACAGGGGAACATGAACACTGAAGCTTTCTTT
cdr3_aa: CASSHGQGNMNTEAFF

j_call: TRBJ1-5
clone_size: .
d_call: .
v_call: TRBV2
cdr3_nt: TGTGCCAGCAGTGGAGGAGTGAATCAGCCCCAGCATTTT
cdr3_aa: CASSGGVNQPQHF

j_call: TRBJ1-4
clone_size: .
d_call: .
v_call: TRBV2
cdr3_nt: TGTGCCAGCAGGGGGCGGGGAGGACATGAAAAACTGTTTTTT
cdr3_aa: CASRGRGGHEKLFF

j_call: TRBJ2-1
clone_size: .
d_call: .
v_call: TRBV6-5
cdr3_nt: TGTGCCAGCAGAAAGCGAGGGATAGATGAGCAGTTCTTC
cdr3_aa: CASRKRGIDEQFF

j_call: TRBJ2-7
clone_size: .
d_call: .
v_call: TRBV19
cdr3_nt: TGTGCCAGTTCTACACAGGGTTCCTACGAGCAGTACTTC
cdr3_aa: CASSTQGSYEQYF

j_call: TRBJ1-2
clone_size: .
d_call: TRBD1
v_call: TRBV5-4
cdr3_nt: TGTGCCAGCAGCTTGCGGGACAGAGACTATGGCTACACCTTC
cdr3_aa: CASSLRDRDYGYTF

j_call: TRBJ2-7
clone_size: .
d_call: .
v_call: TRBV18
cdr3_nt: TGTGCCAGCTCACCTAGTAGCTCCTCCGAGCAGTACTTC
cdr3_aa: CASSPSSSSEQYF

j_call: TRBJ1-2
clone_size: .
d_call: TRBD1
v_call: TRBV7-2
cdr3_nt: TGTGCCAGCAGCTTAGCGCAGGGGGGCTACTATGGCTACACCTTC
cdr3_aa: CASSLAQGGYYGYTF

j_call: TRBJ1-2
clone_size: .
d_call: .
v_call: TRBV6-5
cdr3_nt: TGTGCCAGCACCAGGCTTCCTCCAACGGGCTACACCTTC
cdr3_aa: CASTRLPPTGYTF

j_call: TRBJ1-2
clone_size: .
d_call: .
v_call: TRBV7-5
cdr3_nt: TGTGTCAGAAGCTCCCCGGACAGGGACGGCTACACCTTC
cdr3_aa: CVRSSPDRDGYTF

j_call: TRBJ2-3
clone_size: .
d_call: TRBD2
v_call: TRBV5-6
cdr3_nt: TGTGCCAGCAGCACTAGCGCCATCACAGATACGCAGTATTTT
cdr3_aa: CASSTSAITDTQYF

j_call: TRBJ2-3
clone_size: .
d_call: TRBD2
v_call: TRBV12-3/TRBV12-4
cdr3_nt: TGTGCCAGCATTTTCGGGGGGGAAGATACGCAGTATTTT
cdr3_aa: CASIFGGEDTQYF

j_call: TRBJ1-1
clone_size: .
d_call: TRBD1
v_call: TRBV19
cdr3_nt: TGTGCCAGTAGTATAGGACAGGGAAATTTTGGGAACACTGAAGCTTTCTTT
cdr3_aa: CASSIGQGNFGNTEAFF

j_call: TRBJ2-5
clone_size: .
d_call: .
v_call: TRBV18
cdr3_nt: TGTGCCAGCTCACCTCCGGGTCTACAAGAGACCCAGTACTTC
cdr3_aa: CASSPPGLQETQYF

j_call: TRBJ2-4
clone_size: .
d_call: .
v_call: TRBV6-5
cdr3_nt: TGTGCCAGCAGTTACTCGGAGGGAAGGGCCAAAAACATTCAGTACTTC
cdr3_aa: CASSYSEGRAKNIQYF

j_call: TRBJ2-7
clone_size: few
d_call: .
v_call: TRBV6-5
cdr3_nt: TGTGCCAGCACCCAGACTGACTACTACGAGCAGTACTTC
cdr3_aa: CASTQTDYYEQYF

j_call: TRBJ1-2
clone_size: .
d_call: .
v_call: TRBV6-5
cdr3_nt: TGTGCCAGCAGTTCAAGGGGGAAAAGGGGCTACACCTTC
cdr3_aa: CASSSRGKRGYTF

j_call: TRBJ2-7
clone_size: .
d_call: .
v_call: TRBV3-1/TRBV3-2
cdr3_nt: TGTGCCAGCAGCCGACTTGGAACTTCCTACGAGCAGTACTTC
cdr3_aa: CASSRLGTSYEQYF

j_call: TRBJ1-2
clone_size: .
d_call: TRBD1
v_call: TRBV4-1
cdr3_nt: TGCGCCAGCAGCCGGACAGGCCTTGATGGCTACACCTTC
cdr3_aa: CASSRTGLDGYTF

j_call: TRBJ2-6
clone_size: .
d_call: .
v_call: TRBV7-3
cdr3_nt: TGTGCCAGCAGCCAGGGGTCTACTGGGGCCAACGTCCTGACTTTC
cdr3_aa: CASSQGSTGANVLTF

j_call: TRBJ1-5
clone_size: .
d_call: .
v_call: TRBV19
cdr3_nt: TGTGCCAGTAGTCCGGGACAAGGCCCGCTGCCCCAGCATTTT
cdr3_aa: CASSPGQGPLPQHF

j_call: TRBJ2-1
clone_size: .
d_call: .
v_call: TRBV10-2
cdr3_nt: TGCGCCAGCAGTGAGTCTGGAGGGAGAGGGACCTACAATGAGCAGTTCTTC
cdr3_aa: CASSESGGRGTYNEQFF

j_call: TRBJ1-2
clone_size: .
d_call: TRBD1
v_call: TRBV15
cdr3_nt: TGTGCCACCAGCAGAGGAAACAGGGGCTATGGCTACACCTTC
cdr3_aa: CATSRGNRGYGYTF

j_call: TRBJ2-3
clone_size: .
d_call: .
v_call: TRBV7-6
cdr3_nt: TGTGCCAGCAGCTTAGACGGGGGGCTCAGAGATACGCAGTATTTT
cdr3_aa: CASSLDGGLRDTQYF